These 25 T cell receptor beta chains originate from one sample sequenced in a study of breast tumors, draining lymph nodes, adjacent tissues. The lymph nodes were axillary draining lymph nodes from breast cancer patients. TCRdb redid the calling of the multiplex PCR reads with MiXCR, one entry per CDR3 protein. The repertoire holds about 130,000 distinct CDR3 sequences, with 15% to 20% as singletons. The material sequenced was axillary lymph node tissue. The receptor set was obtained from a female donor with breast cancer. Some clones in this sample may be carry-over from other donors' samples.

This clonotype was seen more than once but under ten times. This may be a read error, as it is one base from a much larger clone. J is TRBJ1-4 and V is TRBV20-1; 7 bases agree with TRBD1. Germline trimming cut 6 bases from V and 7 bases from J; bases unmatched to any gene: 8. The CDR3 contains 13 residues. Germline V lookup: CDR1 DFQATT, CDR2 SNEGSKA (reference sequence). This CDR3 is CSALRQGCEKLFF. DNA of the CDR3: TGCAGTGCCCTACGACAGGGTTGTGAAAAACTGTTTTTT.

The chain links TRBV5-1 to TRBJ2-2; 14 nucleotides line up with TRBD2. The CDR3 loop spans 18 amino acids. V trimming: 4 bases; J trimming: 2 bases; junction bases outside the gene matches: 7. Germline V gene sequence: CDR1 SGHRS, CDR2 YFSETQ. The CDR3 sequence: CASSTRTSGGTNTGELFF. CDR3 sequence (DNA): TGCGCCAGCAGCACGCGGACTAGCGGGGGGACAAACACCGGGGAGCTGTTTTTT.

This clonotype was seen many times. The CDR3 nucleotides read TGTGCCAGCAGCGTAGACCCATCAGGGGGCATTGGAAACACCATATATTTT. Its protein product is CASSVDPSGGIGNTIYF. The rearrangement uses TRBV9 and TRBJ1-3; 8 positions agree with TRBD1. The CDR3 runs 17 residues. Germline assignment: CDR1 SGDLS and CDR2 YYNGEE. The V gene end was trimmed by 0 bases and the J gene end by 3 bases; junction bases not matched to a gene: 8.

This clonotype was detected a few times. The chain is built from TRBV30 and TRBJ1-5, with 8 bases that match TRBD1. Germline CDR1 and CDR2: GTSNPN and SVGIG (reference sequence). This CDR3 contains 14 residues. Trimming at V came to 1 base and at J to 7 bases, leaving 6 bases not matched to a gene. The CDR3 DNA reads as TGTGCCTGGAGTGCCTGGACAGGGAGGCAGCCCCAGCATTTT. Residues: CAWSAWTGRQPQHF.

In the case of this clonotype: This may be a read error, as it is one base from a much larger clone. Given the absence of the conserved phenylalanine or tryptophan at the CDR3 end, a read error is likely. The V call is TRBV5-8, the J call TRBJ2-6, with D uncertain. In germline, CDR1 is SGHTS, CDR2 YDEGEE. V was pared by 5 bases and J by 0 bases, with 9 bases between. The CDR3 sequence is 15 residues long. The chain's CDR3 is CASSTTNSGANVLTL. CDR3 coding DNA: TGTGCCAGCAGTACTACGAACTCTGGGGCCAACGTCCTGACTCTC.

Turning to this clonotype: A much larger clonotype is one base distant, so this may be a read error. The chain links TRBV7-3 to TRBJ2-2; possible D gene TRBD2, 5 bases. Germline-derived CDR1 and CDR2 are SGHTA and FQGTGA. The CDR3 sequence is 13 residues long. This chain's CDR3 is CASSPRVTGELSF. Written as DNA, the CDR3 is TGTGCCAGCAGCCCGAGGGTTACCGGGGAGCTGTCTTTT.

Comments on this clonotype: This may come from a read error, since a much larger clone is one base off. CDR3 in amino acids: CASSFDGYEQYF. The CDR3 nucleotides are TGTGCCAGCAGCTTCGACGGATACGAGCAGTACTTC. J is TRBJ2-7 and V is TRBV3-1, with no clear D. CDR3 length: 12 residues. Deletions cut 5 bases from V and 4 bases from J, with 9 bases between. Germline CDR1 and CDR2: LGHDT and YNNKEL (reference sequence).

This clonotype was seen at least ten times. The chain couples TRBV20-1 to TRBJ1-6; D possibly corresponds to TRBD1 (6 bases). Per germline, CDR1 DFQATT and CDR2 SNEGSKA (reference sequence). The CDR3 contains 17 residues. Trimming removed 0 bases at V and 6 bases at J, with 18 bases between. CDR3 nucleotide sequence: TGCAGTGCTAGAGATCCCGGCAGGGGAGATCCTAATTCACCCCTCCACTTT. Translating gives CSARDPGRGDPNSPLHF.

This clonotype was detected ten times or more. The chain couples TRBV7-2 to TRBJ2-5, with 10 bases that match TRBD2. Looked up from germline, CDR1 is SGHTA and CDR2 is FQGNSA. The CDR3 extends over 15 amino acids. V gave up 5 bases and J gave up 5 bases; unmatched junction bases: 8. The CDR3 DNA sequence: TGTGCCAGCAGCCCTCTAAGCGGGGGGGTCGAGACCCAGTACTTC. This encodes CASSPLSGGVETQYF.

As for this clonotype: A much larger clone sits a single nucleotide away, making a read error possible. The CDR3 DNA is TGTGCCGGCAGCTTACTAGCGGGGGACAATGAGCAGTTCTTC. This translates into CAGSLLAGDNEQFF. This sequence joins TRBV5-4 and TRBJ2-1; 11 bases map to TRBD2. Germline V gives CDR1 SGHNT, CDR2 YYREEE (reference sequence). The CDR3 contains 14 residues.

This clonotype was counted many times. This chain joins TRBV4-1 and TRBJ2-5; D tentatively reads TRBD1 or TRBD2 (5 bases each). The V and J ends lost 0 bases and 4 bases respectively, with 15 bases between them. Germline lookup yields CDR1 MGHRA and CDR2 YSYEKL. The CDR3 loop spans 16 amino acids. CDR3 nucleotide sequence: TGCGCCAGCAGCCAAGATCCGTTCAGGGCGGGAGAGACCCAGTACTTC. Encoded protein: CASSQDPFRAGETQYF.

The rearrangement uses TRBV27 and TRBJ2-3; tentatively, D is TRBD1 or TRBD2 (5 bases each). Germline V gene lookup returns CDR1 MNHEY and CDR2 SMNVEV (reference sequence). The CDR3 consists of 15 residues. V lost 3 bases and J lost 5, with 15 bases in between. DNA for the CDR3: TGTGCCAGCAGTTTGGGGGAGCTGAGGGGAGATACGCAGTATTTT. Translation: CASSLGELRGDTQYF.

This clonotype was recorded at least ten times. The V gene is TRBV5-1, the J gene TRBJ2-3; D remains ambiguous. Germline-derived CDR1 and CDR2 are SGHRS and YFSETQ. The CDR3 runs to 15 residues. The ends were cut back, 0 bases at V and 5 bases at J, with 13 bases in the middle. The CDR3 region has the DNA TGCGCCAGCAGCTTGGACATATCGGGCCTAGATACGCAGTATTTT. It translates to CASSLDISGLDTQYF.

This clonotype was seen a handful of times. The gene calls are TRBV28 and TRBJ2-5, with unresolved D. Looked up from germline, CDR1 is MDHEN and CDR2 is SYDVKM. The CDR3 consists of 14 residues. With 6 bases removed from V and 2 bases from J, the gap between germline ends came to 13 bases. The CDR3 loop reads CASSRARSQETQYF. The CDR3 nucleotides are TGTGCCAGCAGCCGAGCAAGATCACAAGAGACCCAGTACTTC.

The table lists this clonotype with many counts. The genes are TRBV30 and TRBJ1-6; D may be TRBD1 (5 bases). The germline CDR1 and CDR2 sequences are GTSNPN and SVGIG (reference sequence). The V and J ends lost 4 bases and 3 bases respectively, with 7 bases between them. The CDR3 contains 13 residues. The chain's CDR3 is CAWTGNYNSPLHF. The CDR3 DNA reads as TGTGCCTGGACAGGGAACTATAATTCACCCCTCCACTTT.

The table lists this clonotype with many counts. This sequence joins TRBV5-1 and TRBJ1-3; tentatively, D is TRBD1 (5 bases). Trimming took off 0 bases at V and 4 bases at J, with 8 bases between the two ends. The CDR3 extends over 14 amino acids. CDR1 is SGHRS, CDR2 YFSETQ, per germline. This CDR3 reads CASSLGDGGNTIYF. The CDR3 DNA reads TGCGCCAGCAGCTTGGGGGACGGCGGAAACACCATATATTTT.

This clonotype occurred a few times. CDR3 DNA: TGTGCCAGCAGCTTAATGGGACTAGCGGGGGGCCCACCCAAGTACAATGAGCAGTTCTTC. Protein product: CASSLMGLAGGPPKYNEQFF. The chain employs TRBV6-1 and TRBJ2-1; 15 bases align to TRBD2. The CDR3 runs 20 residues. V was clipped by 6 bases and J by 4 bases; unmatched bases: 16. Per germline, CDR1 MNHNS and CDR2 SASEGT.

Concerning this clonotype: It may be a read error: a sequence one base away is much more abundant. This chain connects TRBV3-1 to TRBJ2-5; 11 bases align to TRBD2. Germline CDR1 and CDR2: LGHDT and YNNKEL (reference sequence). This CDR3 is 17 amino acids long. In DNA, the CDR3 is TGTGCCAGCAGACAAGTTAATAGCGGGGGGGGACAAGAGACCCAGTACTTC. Translating it yields CASRQVNSGGGQETQYF.

This clonotype was seen ten or more times. J is TRBJ2-1 and V is TRBV20-1, with D hard to call. Germline assignment: CDR1 DFQATT and CDR2 SNEGSKA (reference sequence). This CDR3 region has 15 residues. V gave up 6 bases and J gave up 5 bases, with 20 bases separating them. Here the CDR3 reads CSAKRYPTGHNEQFF. The CDR3 DNA is TGCAGTGCAAAGAGATACCCGACCGGTCACAATGAGCAGTTCTTC.

This clonotype appeared many times. DNA of the CDR3: TGTGCCAGCAGTGGTAACAGGGGTGACTATGGCTACACCTTC. Translated: CASSGNRGDYGYTF. This sequence joins TRBV2 and TRBJ1-2, with TRBD1 identical over 7 bases. Germline CDR1 is SNHLY and CDR2 is FYNNEI. There are 14 residues in the CDR3. V gave up 4 bases and J gave up 3 bases; unmatched junction bases: 5. Based on the CDR3 plus reference TRBV2 and TRBJ1-2, the full variable domain is EPEVTQTPSHQVTQMGQEVILRCVPISNHLYFYWYRQILGQKVEFLVSFYNNEISEKSEIFDDQFSVERPDGSNFTLKIRSTKLEDSAMYFCASSGNRGDYGYTFGSGTRLTVV.

This clonotype was detected ten times or more. J is TRBJ1-2 and V is TRBV19, with TRBD1 matching over 10 bases. This CDR3 has 14 residues. Germline CDR1 reads LNHDA; CDR2 reads SQIVND (reference sequence). Unmatched junction bases numbered 8, after V lost 11 bases and J lost 2 bases. CDR3 DNA sequence: TGTGCCGGGACAGGGGATGAGGAAAACTATGGCTACACCTTC. It yields the protein CAGTGDEENYGYTF.

The table lists this clonotype with many counts. The chain employs TRBV20-1 and TRBJ1-5, with TRBD1 matching 9 bases. The V gene end was trimmed by 0 bases and the J gene end by 7 bases; junction bases not matched to a gene: 10. Germline loops: CDR1 DFQATT, CDR2 SNEGSKA (reference sequence). The CDR3 is 16 amino acids. Here the CDR3 reads CSARDIAGQGGQPQHF. The CDR3 bases are TGCAGTGCTAGAGATATCGCGGGACAGGGAGGACAGCCCCAGCATTTT.

In its sample, this clonotype was seen many times. The chain links TRBV6-5 to TRBJ2-3; D is possibly TRBD1 or TRBD2 (5 bases each). Germline V gene data show CDR1 as MNHEY and CDR2 as SVGAGI. Deletions cut 0 bases from V and 4 bases from J, with 8 bases between. The CDR3 extends over 14 amino acids. This CDR3 reads CASSYSEGSDTQYF. The CDR3 nucleotides are TGTGCCAGCAGTTACTCTGAGGGGTCAGATACGCAGTATTTT.

In its sample, this clonotype was seen many times. The chain combines TRBV7-9 with TRBJ2-3, with 7 bases lining up with TRBD2. The CDR3 is 14 residues long. J was trimmed by 5 bases and V by 2 bases; bases with no gene match: 4. Looked up from germline, CDR1 is SEHNR and CDR2 is FQNEAQ (reference sequence). CDR3 protein: CASSLRDYQDTQYF. CDR3 nucleotide sequence: TGTGCCAGCAGCTTAAGGGACTACCAAGATACGCAGTATTTT.

Notes on this clonotype: A clone one base away is much larger, so this may be a read error. The J gene is TRBJ2-7, the V gene TRBV28; tentatively, D is TRBD1 (6 bases). Germline V gene lookup returns CDR1 MDHEN and CDR2 SYDVKM. The CDR3 spans 15 residues. Here the CDR3 DNA reads TGTGCCTGCAGTGGATCCCGGGACAAGGATCCCGAGCAGTACTTC. It is translated as CACSGSRDKDPEQYF.